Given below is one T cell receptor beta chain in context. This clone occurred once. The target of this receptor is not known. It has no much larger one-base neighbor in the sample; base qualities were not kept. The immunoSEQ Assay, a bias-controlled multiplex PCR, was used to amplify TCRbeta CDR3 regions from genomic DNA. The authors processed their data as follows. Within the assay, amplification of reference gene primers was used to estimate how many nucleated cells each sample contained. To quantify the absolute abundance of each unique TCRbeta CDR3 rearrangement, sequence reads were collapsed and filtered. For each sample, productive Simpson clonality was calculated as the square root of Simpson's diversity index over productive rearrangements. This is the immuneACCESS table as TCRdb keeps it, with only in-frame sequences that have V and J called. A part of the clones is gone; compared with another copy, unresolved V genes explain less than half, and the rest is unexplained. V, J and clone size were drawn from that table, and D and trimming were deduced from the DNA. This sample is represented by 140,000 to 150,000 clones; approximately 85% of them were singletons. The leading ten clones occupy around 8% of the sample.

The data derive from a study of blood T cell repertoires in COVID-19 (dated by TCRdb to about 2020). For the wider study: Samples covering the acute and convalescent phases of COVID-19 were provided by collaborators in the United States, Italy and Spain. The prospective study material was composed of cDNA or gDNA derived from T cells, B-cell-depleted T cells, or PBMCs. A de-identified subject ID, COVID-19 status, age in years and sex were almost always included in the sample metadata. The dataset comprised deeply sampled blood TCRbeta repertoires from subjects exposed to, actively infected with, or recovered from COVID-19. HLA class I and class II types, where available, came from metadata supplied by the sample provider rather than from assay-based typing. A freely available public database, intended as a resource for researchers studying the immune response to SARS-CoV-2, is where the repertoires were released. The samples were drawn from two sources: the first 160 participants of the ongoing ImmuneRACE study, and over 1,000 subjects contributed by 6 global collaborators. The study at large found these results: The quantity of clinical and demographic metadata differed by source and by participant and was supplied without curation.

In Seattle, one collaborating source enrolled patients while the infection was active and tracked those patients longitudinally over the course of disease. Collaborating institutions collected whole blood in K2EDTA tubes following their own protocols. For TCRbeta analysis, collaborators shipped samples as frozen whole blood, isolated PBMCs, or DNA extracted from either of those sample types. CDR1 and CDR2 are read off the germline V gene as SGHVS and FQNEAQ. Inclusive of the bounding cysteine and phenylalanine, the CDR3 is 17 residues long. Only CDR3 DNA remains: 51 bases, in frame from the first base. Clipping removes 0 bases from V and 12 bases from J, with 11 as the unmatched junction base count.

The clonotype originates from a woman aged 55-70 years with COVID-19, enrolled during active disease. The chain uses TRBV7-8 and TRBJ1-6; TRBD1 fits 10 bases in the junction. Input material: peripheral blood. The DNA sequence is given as TGTGCCAGCAGCTTAGCCAAACCGGGACAGGGGCATAGACCCCTCCACTTT. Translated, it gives CASSLAKPGQGHRPLHF.